A single sample gave rise to the 15 T cell receptor beta chains below, sequenced in a study of blood T cell repertoires in COVID-19. TCRdb's table, derived via immunoSEQ multiplex PCR, lists solely in-frame clones and lacks some. The table has 50,000 or so clones, 82% seen once; the top ten hold roughly 7.3%. The specimen sequenced was peripheral blood. The receptors stem from a man aged 35 to 55 with acute or convalescent COVID-19.

J is TRBJ1-5 and V is TRBV27; TRBD1 agrees at 7 bases. The CDR3 is made up of 17 amino acids. The ends lost 3 bases at V and 0 bases at J; junction bases unmatched: 8. CDR1 MNHEY and CDR2 SMNVEV come from the germline V gene (reference sequence). In DNA, the CDR3 is TGTGCCAGCAGTTTTGAGACAGGGAGATATAGCAATCAGCCCCAGCATTTT. This codes for CASSFETGRYSNQPQHF.

This chain links TRBV20-1 with TRBJ2-4; no definite D call. Germline V gene sequence: CDR1 DFQATT, CDR2 SNEGSKA (reference sequence). The germline V and J ends were trimmed by 6 bases and 5 bases, with 8 bases remaining between them. This CDR3 is built from 11 residues. The CDR3 loop is CSAVRENIQYF. DNA of the CDR3: TGCAGTGCGGTCCGGGAAAACATTCAGTACTTC.

The chain couples TRBV7-9 to TRBJ1-1; 9 bases are a match to TRBD1. This CDR3 comprises 14 residues. V lost 1 base to trimming and J lost 6 bases; unmatched junction nucleotides: 3. CDR1 is SEHNR, CDR2 FQNEAQ, per germline (reference sequence). This CDR3 reads CASSLEGTGSEAFF. DNA of the CDR3: TGTGCCAGCAGCTTAGAGGGGACAGGGTCTGAAGCTTTCTTT.

This sequence joins TRBV6-5 and TRBJ1-1, with D maybe TRBD1 (6 bases). Germline CDR1 reads MNHEY; CDR2 reads SVGAGI. V shed 6 bases and J shed 1 base, with 12 bases lying between them. CDR3 length equals 14 residues. The CDR3 loop reads CASRTGPRNTEAFF. The CDR3 bases are TGTGCCAGCAGAACAGGGCCGCGGAACACTGAAGCTTTCTTT.

The count of this clone is one. The chain joins TRBV5-4 to TRBJ2-4, with D possibly matching TRBD2 (6 bases). Germline loops: CDR1 SGHNT, CDR2 YYREEE (reference sequence). This CDR3 region has 13 residues. Trimming shortened V by 6 bases and J by 7 bases, and 14 bases separated the two germline ends. This CDR3 is CASTSRGINIQYF. For the CDR3, the DNA is TGTGCCAGCACCTCCCGGGGGATCAACATTCAGTACTTC.

The CDR3 loop is CSVGQGNNSPLHF. The DNA of the CDR3 is TGCAGCGTCGGACAGGGAAATAATTCACCCCTCCACTTT. The chain couples TRBV29-1 to TRBJ1-6, with 8 positions matching TRBD1. V was pared by 6 bases and J by 5 bases, with 3 bases of the junction left unmatched. Germline CDR1 and CDR2: SQVTM and ANQGSEA. CDR3 size: 13 residues.

This clone appeared a single time. The chain uses TRBV11-3 and TRBJ1-1; D may be TRBD1 (5 bases). The germline gives CDR1 SGHNT, CDR2 YENEEA. Deletions cut 5 bases from V and 4 bases from J, with 20 bases between. CDR3 length: 16 residues. The CDR3 reads CASSPDGRGGVTEAFF. CDR3 sequence (DNA): TGTGCCAGCAGCCCGGACGGACGTGGAGGGGTCACTGAAGCTTTCTTT.

This sequence joins TRBV7-3 and TRBJ2-5; TRBD1 matches 8 bases. Trimming at V came to 4 bases and at J to 7 bases, leaving 14 bases not matched to a gene. This CDR3 spans 16 amino acids. CDR1 SGHTA and CDR2 FQGTGA come from the germline V gene. CDR3 region: CASSSGQGPHRGTQYF. The CDR3 nucleotides read TGTGCCAGCAGCTCTGGACAGGGCCCCCACCGGGGGACCCAGTACTTC.

The genes are TRBV19 and TRBJ1-3; weak D call: TRBD1 (5 bases). The CDR3 spans 15 residues. Germline V lookup: CDR1 LNHDA, CDR2 SQIVND (reference sequence). V was trimmed by 6 bases and J by 0 bases, leaving 12 bases between them. The CDR3 DNA is TGTGCCAGTAGGGGCAGGGCCATCTCTGGAAACACCATATATTTT. Translated: CASRGRAISGNTIYF.

V gene TRBV7-9 combines with J gene TRBJ1-1; D is possibly TRBD1 (6 bases). The CDR3 runs 14 residues. The germline V gene encodes CDR1 SEHNR and CDR2 FQNEAQ (reference sequence). V gave up 4 bases and J gave up 5 bases, with 14 bases separating them. CDR3: CASSSLGGRTEAFF. The CDR3 nucleotides are TGTGCCAGCAGCTCCCTAGGGGGTAGGACTGAAGCTTTCTTT.

The J gene is TRBJ1-4, the V gene TRBV7-9; 8 bases line up with TRBD1. In germline, CDR1 is SEHNR, CDR2 FQNEAQ (reference sequence). V was pared by 5 bases and J by 5 bases, with 4 bases of the junction left unmatched. CDR3 size: 14 residues. CDR3 in DNA: TGTGCCAGCAGCCGACAGGGGCGGAATGAAAAACTGTTTTTT. Its protein product is CASSRQGRNEKLFF.

The chain combines TRBV9 with TRBJ1-3; the D is unclear. This CDR3 comprises 13 residues. The V end lost 3 bases, the J end lost 8 bases, and 12 bases lay between the germline ends. Germline CDR1 SGDLS, CDR2 YYNGEE. CDR3 bases: TGTGCCAGCAGCGGCCTCTCGAGGGACACCATATATTTT. Protein: CASSGLSRDTIYF.

The rearrangement uses TRBV4-1 and TRBJ1-1; D possibly corresponds to TRBD1 (5 bases). Germline V gene data show CDR1 as MGHRA and CDR2 as YSYEKL. The V end was cut by 1 base, the J end by 5 bases, with 20 bases between. The CDR3 loop spans 17 amino acids. The CDR3 nucleotides are TGCGCCAGCAGCCAAGCGGGTGTGGGGGGGTTTGTGACTGAAGCTTTCTTT. It codes for CASSQAGVGGFVTEAFF.

The rearrangement uses TRBV5-1 and TRBJ2-2, with 9 bases fitting TRBD1. After removal of 0 bases from V and 10 bases from J, the junction contained 7 bases not matched to a gene. The CDR3 runs 15 residues. The germline gives CDR1 SGHRS, CDR2 YFSETQ. This CDR3 is CASSLGGQGFEELFF. In nucleotides, the CDR3 is TGCGCCAGCAGCTTGGGAGGACAGGGGTTTGAGGAGCTGTTTTTT.

The CDR3 here is CASSIGRQGGTGELFF. The CDR3 DNA sequence: TGTGCCAGTAGTATCGGGCGGCAGGGGGGCACCGGGGAGCTGTTTTTT. The V and J genes are TRBV19 and TRBJ2-2; a possible D gene is TRBD1 (7 bases). Per germline, CDR1 LNHDA and CDR2 SQIVND (reference sequence). The CDR3 contains 16 residues. V was trimmed by 3 bases and J by 4 bases, leaving 15 bases between them.